This record covers a single T cell receptor beta chain. From the 5' RACE reads, TCRdb called clonotypes with MiXCR, one entry per CDR3 protein. The repertoire holds 250,000 to 300,000 distinct CDR3 sequences, roughly 15% seen once, with roughly a fifth in the top ten. Trimming left V 3 bases short and J 5 bases short, with 13 bases between. This CDR3 spans 14 amino acids. The germline V gene encodes CDR1 MGHRA and CDR2 YSYEKL. The data were obtained in a study of T-cell memory formation after mild COVID-19. The receptor comes from a man aged 18 to 35 who had mild COVID-19 (a few samples of this study predate the infection). Cell type and time point are not known. V gene TRBV4-1 combines with J gene TRBJ1-1; D unresolved. The sample taken for sequencing was PBMCs or a T cell subset sorted from them (not recorded which). This chain's CDR3 is CASSQPMTETEAFF. DNA of the CDR3: TGCGCCAGCAGCCAGCCAATGACGGAGACTGAAGCTTTCTTT.